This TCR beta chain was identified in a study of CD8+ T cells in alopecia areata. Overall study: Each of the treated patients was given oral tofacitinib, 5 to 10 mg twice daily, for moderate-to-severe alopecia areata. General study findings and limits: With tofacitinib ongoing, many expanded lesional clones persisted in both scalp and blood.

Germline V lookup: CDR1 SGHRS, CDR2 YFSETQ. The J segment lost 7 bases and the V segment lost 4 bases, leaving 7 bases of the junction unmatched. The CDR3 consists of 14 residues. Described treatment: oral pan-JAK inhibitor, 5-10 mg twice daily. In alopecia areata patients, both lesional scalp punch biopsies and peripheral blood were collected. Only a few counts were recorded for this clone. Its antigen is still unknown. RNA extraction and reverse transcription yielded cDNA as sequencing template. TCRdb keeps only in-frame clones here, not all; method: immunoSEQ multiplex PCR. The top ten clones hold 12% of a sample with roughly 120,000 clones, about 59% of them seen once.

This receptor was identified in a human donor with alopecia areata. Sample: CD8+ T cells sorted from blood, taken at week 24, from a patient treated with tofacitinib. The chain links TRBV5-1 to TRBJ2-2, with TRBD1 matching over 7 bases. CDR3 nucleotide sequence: TGCGCCAGCAGCCCTCGACAGGGAGTCGGGGAGCTGTTTTTT. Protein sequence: CASSPRQGVGELFF.